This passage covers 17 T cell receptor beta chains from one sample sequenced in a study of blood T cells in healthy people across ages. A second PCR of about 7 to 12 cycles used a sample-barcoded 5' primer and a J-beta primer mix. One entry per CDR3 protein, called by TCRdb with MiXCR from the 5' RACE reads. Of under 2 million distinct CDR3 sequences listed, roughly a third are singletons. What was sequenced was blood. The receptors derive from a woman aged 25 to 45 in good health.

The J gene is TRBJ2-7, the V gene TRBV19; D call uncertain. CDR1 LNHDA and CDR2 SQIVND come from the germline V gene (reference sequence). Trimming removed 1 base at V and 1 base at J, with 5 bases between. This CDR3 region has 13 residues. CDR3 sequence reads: CASSIAVSYEQYF. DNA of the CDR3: TGTGCCAGTAGTATAGCGGTATCCTACGAGCAGTACTTC. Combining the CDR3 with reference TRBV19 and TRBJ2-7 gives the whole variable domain DGGITQSPKYLFRKEGQNVTLSCEQNLNHDAMYWYRQDPGQGLRLIYYSQIVNDFQKGDIAEGYSVSREKKESFPLTVTSAQKNPTAFYLCASSIAVSYEQYFGPGTRLTVT.

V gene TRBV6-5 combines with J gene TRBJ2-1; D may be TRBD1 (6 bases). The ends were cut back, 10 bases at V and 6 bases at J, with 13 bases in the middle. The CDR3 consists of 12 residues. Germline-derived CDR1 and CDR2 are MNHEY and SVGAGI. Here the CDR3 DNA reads TGTGCCACCACAGGGATTAGCAATGAGCAGTTCTTC. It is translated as CATTGISNEQFF.

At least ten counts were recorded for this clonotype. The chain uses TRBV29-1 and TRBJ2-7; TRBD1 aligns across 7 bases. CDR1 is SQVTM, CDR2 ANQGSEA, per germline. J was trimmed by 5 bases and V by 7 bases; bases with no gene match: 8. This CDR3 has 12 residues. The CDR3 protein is CSGIGGWNEQYF. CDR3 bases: TGCAGCGGGATAGGGGGCTGGAACGAGCAGTACTTC.

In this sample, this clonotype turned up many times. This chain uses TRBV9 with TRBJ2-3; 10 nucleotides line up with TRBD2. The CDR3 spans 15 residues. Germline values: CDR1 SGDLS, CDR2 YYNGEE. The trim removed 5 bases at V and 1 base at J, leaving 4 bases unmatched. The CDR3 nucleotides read TGTGCCAGCAGTGTTCTAGCGGGGGGCACAGATACGCAGTATTTT. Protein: CASSVLAGGTDTQYF.

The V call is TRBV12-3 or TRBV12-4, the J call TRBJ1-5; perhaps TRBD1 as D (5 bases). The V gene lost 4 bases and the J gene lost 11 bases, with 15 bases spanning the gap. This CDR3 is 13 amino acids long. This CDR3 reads CASSSGESRTQHF. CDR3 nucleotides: TGTGCCAGCAGTTCGGGGGAATCTCGGACCCAGCATTTT.

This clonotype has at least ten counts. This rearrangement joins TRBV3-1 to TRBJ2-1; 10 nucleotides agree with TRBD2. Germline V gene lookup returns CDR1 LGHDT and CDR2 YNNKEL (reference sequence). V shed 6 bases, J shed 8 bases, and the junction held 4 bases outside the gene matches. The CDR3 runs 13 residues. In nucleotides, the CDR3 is TGTGCCAGCAGGCGACTAGCGGGCGATGAGCAGTTCTTC. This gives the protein CASRRLAGDEQFF.

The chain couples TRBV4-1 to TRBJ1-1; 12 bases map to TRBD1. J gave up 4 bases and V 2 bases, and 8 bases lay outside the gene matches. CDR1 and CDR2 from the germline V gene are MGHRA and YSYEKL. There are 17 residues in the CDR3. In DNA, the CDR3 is TGCGCCAGCAGCCAACCGGGACAGGGGGCGGCGGGCACTGAAGCTTTCTTT. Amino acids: CASSQPGQGAAGTEAFF.

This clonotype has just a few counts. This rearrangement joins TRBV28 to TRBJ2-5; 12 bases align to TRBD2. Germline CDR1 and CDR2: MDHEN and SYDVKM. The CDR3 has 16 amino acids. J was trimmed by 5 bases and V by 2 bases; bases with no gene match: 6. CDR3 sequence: CASSLILAGGLETQYF. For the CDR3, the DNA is TGTGCCAGCAGTTTAATCCTAGCGGGAGGGCTCGAGACCCAGTACTTC.

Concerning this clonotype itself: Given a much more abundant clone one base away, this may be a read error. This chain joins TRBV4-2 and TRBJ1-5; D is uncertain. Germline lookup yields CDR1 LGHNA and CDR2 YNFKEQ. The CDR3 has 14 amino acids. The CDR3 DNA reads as TGTGCCAGCAGCTTAGATGCTAGCAATCAGTCCCAGCATTTT. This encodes CASSLDASNQSQHF.

The CDR3 is CASSLRTGTSGGAYEQYF. The CDR3 coding sequence is TGCGCCAGCAGCTTGCGCACCGGGACTAGCGGGGGGGCTTACGAGCAGTACTTC. This chain joins TRBV5-1 and TRBJ2-7; 16 nucleotides line up with TRBD2. CDR3 size: 18 residues. CDR1 is SGHRS and CDR2 is YFSETQ in the germline V gene. V shed 1 base, J shed 4 bases, and the junction held 8 bases outside the gene matches.

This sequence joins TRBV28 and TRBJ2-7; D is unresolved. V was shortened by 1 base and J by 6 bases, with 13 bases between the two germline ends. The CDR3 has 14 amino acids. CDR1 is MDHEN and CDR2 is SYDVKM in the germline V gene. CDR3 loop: CASSLSMLASEQYF. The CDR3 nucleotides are TGTGCCAGCAGTTTATCGATGTTAGCCTCCGAGCAGTACTTC.

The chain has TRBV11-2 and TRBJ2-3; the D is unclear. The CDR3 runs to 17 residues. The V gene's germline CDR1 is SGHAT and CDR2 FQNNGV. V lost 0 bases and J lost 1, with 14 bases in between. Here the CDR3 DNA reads TGTGCCAGCAGCTTAGATTATCGAGGAAAGGGCACAGATACGCAGTATTTT. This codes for CASSLDYRGKGTDTQYF. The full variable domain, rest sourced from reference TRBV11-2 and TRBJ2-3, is EAGVAQSPRYKIIEKRQSVAFWCNPISGHATLYWYQQILGQGPKLLIQFQNNGVVDDSQLPKDRFSAERLKGVDSTLKIQPAKLEDSAVYLCASSLDYRGKGTDTQYFGPGTRLTVL.

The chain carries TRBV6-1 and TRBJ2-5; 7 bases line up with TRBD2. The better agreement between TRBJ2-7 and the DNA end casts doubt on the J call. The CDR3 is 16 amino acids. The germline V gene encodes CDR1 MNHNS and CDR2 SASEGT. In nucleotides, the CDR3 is TGTGCCAGCAGTCTGAGTGGGGCTAGCGGTTTAAACGAGCAGTACTTC. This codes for CASSLSGASGLNEQYF.

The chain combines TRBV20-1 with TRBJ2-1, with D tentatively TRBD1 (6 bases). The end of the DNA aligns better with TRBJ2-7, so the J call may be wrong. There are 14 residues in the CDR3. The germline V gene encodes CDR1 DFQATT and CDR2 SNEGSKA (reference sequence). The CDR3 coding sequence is TGCAGTGCTAGACCTCCTACAGGGAACAATGAGCAGTACTTC. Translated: CSARPPTGNNEQYF.

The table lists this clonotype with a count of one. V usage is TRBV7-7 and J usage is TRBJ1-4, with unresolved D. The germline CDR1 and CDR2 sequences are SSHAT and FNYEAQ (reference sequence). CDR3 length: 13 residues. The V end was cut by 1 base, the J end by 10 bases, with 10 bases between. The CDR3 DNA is TGTGCCAGCAGCTTAGTGTTGCGAGGAAAACTGTTTTTT. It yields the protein CASSLVLRGKLFF.

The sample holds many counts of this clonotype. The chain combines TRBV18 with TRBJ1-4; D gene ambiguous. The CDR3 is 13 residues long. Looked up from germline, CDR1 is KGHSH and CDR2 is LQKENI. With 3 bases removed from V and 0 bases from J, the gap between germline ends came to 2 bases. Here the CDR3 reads CASSPATNEKLFF. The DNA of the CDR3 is TGTGCCAGCTCACCGGCAACTAATGAAAAACTGTTTTTT.

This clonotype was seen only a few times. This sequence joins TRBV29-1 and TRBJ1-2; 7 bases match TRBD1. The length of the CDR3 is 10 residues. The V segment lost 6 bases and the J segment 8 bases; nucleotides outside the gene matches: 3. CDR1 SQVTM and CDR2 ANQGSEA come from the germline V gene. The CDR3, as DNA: TGCAGCGTGTTACAGGGGGGCTACACCTTC. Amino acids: CSVLQGGYTF.